The present entry profiles one T cell receptor beta chain with its context. The data originate from a study of T cell changes during pregnancy in multiple sclerosis. Germline V CDR1 and CDR2: SGHTA, FQGTGA. The CDR3 totals 13 residues. V was trimmed by 2 bases and J by 4 bases, leaving 8 bases between them. Clones were sequenced by immunoSEQ multiplex PCR, and TCRdb holds only the in-frame ones, with some missing. This table holds about 44,000 clones, roughly 96% found once. The chain joins TRBV7-3 to TRBJ2-5; no definite D call. The material sequenced was peripheral blood, taken in the second trimester of pregnancy. This receptor was taken from a female donor with multiple sclerosis, enrolled in a pregnancy study. CDR3 region: CASSLEPGETQYF. CDR3 sequence (DNA): TGTGCCAGCAGCTTAGAACCGGGAGAGACCCAGTACTTC.